This T cell receptor (beta chain) was sequenced during a study of blood T cell repertoires in COVID-19. V was clipped by 1 base and J by 4 bases; unmatched bases: 16. The CDR3 contains 19 residues. Germline values: CDR1 MDHEN, CDR2 SYDVKM. Per the original data handling: It was from reference gene primer amplification that nucleated cell counts were estimated. Produced via immunoSEQ multiplex PCR; TCRdb's table is partial and in-frame only. D and trimming were read from the DNA, whereas the V and J calls and clone size are those reported in that table. The data hold fewer than 200,000 clones, with 85% to 90% observed a single time.

The clonotype originates from a man aged 35 to 55 with active or convalescent COVID-19. The J gene is TRBJ1-1, the V gene TRBV28; 9 bases map to TRBD1. Sequencing was done on a sample of peripheral blood. The CDR3 DNA reads as TGTGCCAGCAGTTTATTCTACGGGACAGGGTCATTCGGACTCACTGAAGCTTTCTTT. This codes for CASSLFYGTGSFGLTEAFF.